The sequence of this T cell receptor beta chain was determined in a study of T cell repertoires and HLA-DP antigens. Clones were read by immunoSEQ multiplex PCR, and TCRdb kept only the in-frame ones, dropping some. The sample lists over 60,000 clones, about four fifths seen once, with around 1.5% in the top ten. For this clone: Its matching antigen is unknown.

Study observations and caveats: Pre-culture clonality, approximately 0.036, was far below sorted CD137+ clonality of approximately 0.36.

Sequenced sample: CD4+ T cells from PBMCs. The clonotype was recovered from a man aged 55 to 70 in good health and CMV-seronegative.

The CDR3 region is CASRSGVGEQYV. CDR3 bases: TGTGCCAGCAGGTCAGGGGTGGGGGAGCAGTACGTC. The chain combines TRBV6-1 with TRBJ2-7; D is perhaps TRBD1 (6 bases). Germline values: CDR1 MNHNS, CDR2 SASEGT. Deletions cut 6 bases from V and 7 bases from J, with 13 bases between. This CDR3 is 12 amino acids long.